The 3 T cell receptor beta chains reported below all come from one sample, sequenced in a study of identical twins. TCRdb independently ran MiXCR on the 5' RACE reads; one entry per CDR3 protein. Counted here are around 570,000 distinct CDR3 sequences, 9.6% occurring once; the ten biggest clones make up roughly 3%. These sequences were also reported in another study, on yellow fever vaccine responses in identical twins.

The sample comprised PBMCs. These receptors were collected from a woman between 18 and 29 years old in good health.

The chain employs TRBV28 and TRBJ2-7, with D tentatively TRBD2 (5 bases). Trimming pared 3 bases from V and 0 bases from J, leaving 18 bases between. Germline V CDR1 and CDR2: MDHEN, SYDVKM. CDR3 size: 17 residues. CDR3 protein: CASSFPGSEATSYEQYF. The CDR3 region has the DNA TGTGCCAGCAGTTTTCCTGGGTCGGAGGCTACCTCCTACGAGCAGTACTTC.

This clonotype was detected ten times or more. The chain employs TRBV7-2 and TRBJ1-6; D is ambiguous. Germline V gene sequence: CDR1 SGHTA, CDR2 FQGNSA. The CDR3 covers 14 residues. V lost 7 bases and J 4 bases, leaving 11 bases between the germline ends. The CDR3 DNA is TGTGCCAGCACGCAGCTTCAATATAATTCACCCCTCCACTTT. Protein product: CASTQLQYNSPLHF.

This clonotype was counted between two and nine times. The CDR3 is CASSPGTGRNQPQHF. The CDR3 nucleotides are TGTGCCAGCTCACCCGGGACAGGGCGGAATCAGCCCCAGCATTTT. The gene calls are TRBV18 and TRBJ1-5, with TRBD1 matching over 9 bases. V was clipped by 3 bases and J by 4 bases; unmatched bases: 4. The CDR3 is 15 residues long. Per the germline V gene, CDR1 is KGHSH and CDR2 is LQKENI.